This T cell receptor (beta chain) appears in the sequencing data of a study of identical twins (TCRdb year 2016). Regarding the complete study: To test whether fetal clonotypes persist, this study deep-sequenced TCR alpha and beta repertoires from monozygotic twins, from unrelated adults of various ages, and from cord blood. Replicate twin experiments were performed at different times using different library preparation protocols to rule out contamination. What the work shows at the level of the full study, not this receptor alone: Out-of-frame TCR alpha sharing in monozygotic twins was systematically underestimated by recombination models, whereas sharing between unrelated individuals was in agreement with the recombination models. The excess sharing between twins in beta out-of-frame sequences was weaker because fewer shared sequences reduced the signal-to-noise ratio. Because the same donors could not be followed over many years, the conclusions depended on cross-sectional statistical analysis. Compared with coincidental sharing between unrelated individuals, out-of-frame TCR alpha sequences shared between twins had an excess of sequences with low generation probability. Zero-insertion analyses could be partly confounded by invariant T cells such as MAIT and iNKT, although diverse VJ usage argued against such confounding for most clonotypes. Abundant cord blood beta clonotypes carried fewer insertions; young adult naive repertoires showed a weaker similar trend, while memory repertoires showed none.

The sample holds many counts of this clonotype. Its cognate antigen has yet to be identified. No qualities accompany the bases; no much larger clone lies one base away. Only healthy Caucasian donors were included. Miltenyi CD45RO+ enrichment and human naive T-cell isolation kits were used to isolate memory (CD45RO+) and naive T cells from PBMC. Germline trimming: 0 bases from V, 5 bases from J; junction bases outside gene matches: 13. The germline V gene provides CDR1 LGHNA and CDR2 YNFKEQ. Spanning cysteine to phenylalanine, the CDR3 consists of 19 amino acids. Only the CDR3 portion is preserved as DNA: 57 bases, with reading frame beginning at the first base. Libraries were made using 5' RACE. The instrument given in TCRdb is Illumina HiSeq 2000. A universal primer binding site was introduced by template switching, and a unique molecular identifier was present in the final cDNA, enabling accurate counting of TCR cDNA molecules. Specific primers in the conserved constant-segment region were used to synthesize first-strand cDNA for TCR alpha and beta chains. To control for contamination, every cDNA library was double barcoded, receiving both a SMART-Mk sample barcode and Illumina barcodes. TruSeq adapter sequences along with Illumina sample barcodes were introduced in two successive PCR steps. TCR alpha and beta cDNA libraries were sequenced on the Illumina HiSeq platform with custom primers. For the original study's pipeline: Unique molecular identifiers were extracted from raw reads with MiGEC, and CDR3 positions were determined with MiXCR. Recombination models were inferred per individual with the repgenHMM and IGoR tools using an EM algorithm. Shared clonotypes were analyzed with the tcR package in R, and sharing was normalized by the product of cloneset sizes. To study raw recombination without the effects of thymic and clonal selection, out-of-frame nonproductive sequences were analyzed. TCRdb reran the public reads through fastp at Q25 and MiXCR, keeping productive beta chains. Under each unique CDR3 protein, matching rows form one entry showing the most common genes and DNA. The V and J calls come from TCRdb's annotation, not from the publication. The sample has around 140,000 distinct CDR3 sequences on record, approximately 3.5% of them singletons. Around 8.1% of the sample goes to the ten largest clones.

Sequencing was done on a sample of memory T cells sorted from blood. The intended sense of this specimen's cell subset or site label: CD45RO+ enriched T cells. This TCR was sampled from a man younger than 30 in good health. The chain couples TRBV4-2 to TRBJ2-4, with 10 bases matching TRBD2. The encoded CDR3 is CASSQDLASGRLMENIQYF. At the DNA level, the sequence is TGTGCCAGCAGCCAAGATTTGGCTAGCGGGAGATTGATGGAAAACATTCAGTACTTC.